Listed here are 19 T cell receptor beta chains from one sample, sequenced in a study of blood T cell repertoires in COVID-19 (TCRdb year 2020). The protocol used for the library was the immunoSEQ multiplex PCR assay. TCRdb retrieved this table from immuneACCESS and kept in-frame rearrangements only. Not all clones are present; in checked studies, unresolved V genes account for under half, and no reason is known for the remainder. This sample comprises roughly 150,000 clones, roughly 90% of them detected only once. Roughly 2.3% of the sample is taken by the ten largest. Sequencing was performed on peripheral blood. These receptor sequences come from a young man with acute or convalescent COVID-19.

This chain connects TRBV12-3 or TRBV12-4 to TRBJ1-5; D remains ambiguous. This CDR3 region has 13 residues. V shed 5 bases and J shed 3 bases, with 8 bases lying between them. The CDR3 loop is CASSRQNNQPQHF. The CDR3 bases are TGTGCCAGCAGTCGCCAGAACAATCAGCCCCAGCATTTT.

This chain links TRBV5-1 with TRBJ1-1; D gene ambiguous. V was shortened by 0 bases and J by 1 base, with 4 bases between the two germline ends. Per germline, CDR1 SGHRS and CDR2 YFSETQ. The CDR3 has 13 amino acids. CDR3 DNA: TGCGCCAGCAGCTTGGAGAGGAACACTGAAGCTTTCTTT. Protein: CASSLERNTEAFF.

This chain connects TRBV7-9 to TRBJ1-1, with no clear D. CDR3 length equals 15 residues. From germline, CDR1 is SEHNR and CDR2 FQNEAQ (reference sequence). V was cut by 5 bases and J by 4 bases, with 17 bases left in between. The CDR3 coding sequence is TGTGCCAGCAGCACGGAGACTGGAATAGGCACTGAAGCTTTCTTT. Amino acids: CASSTETGIGTEAFF.

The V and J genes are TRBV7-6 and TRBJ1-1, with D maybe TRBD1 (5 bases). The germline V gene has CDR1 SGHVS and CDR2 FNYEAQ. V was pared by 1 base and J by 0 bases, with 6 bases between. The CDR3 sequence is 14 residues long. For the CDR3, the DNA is TGTGCCAGCAGCTTAGGCAGGGTGAACACTGAAGCTTTCTTT. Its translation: CASSLGRVNTEAFF.

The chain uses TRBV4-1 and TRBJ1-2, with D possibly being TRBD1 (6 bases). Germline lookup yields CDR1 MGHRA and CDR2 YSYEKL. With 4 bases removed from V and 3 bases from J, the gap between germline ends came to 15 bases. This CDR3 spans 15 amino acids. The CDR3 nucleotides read TGCGCCAGCAGCCTTACTTTCAGGGGTGACTATGGCTACACCTTC. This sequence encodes CASSLTFRGDYGYTF.

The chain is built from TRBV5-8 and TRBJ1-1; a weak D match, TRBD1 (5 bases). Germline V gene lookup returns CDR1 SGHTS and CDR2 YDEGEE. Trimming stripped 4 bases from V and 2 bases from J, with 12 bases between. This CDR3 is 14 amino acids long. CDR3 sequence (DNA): TGTGCCAGCAGCCTGAGGACAATTAACACTGAAGCTTTCTTT. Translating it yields CASSLRTINTEAFF.

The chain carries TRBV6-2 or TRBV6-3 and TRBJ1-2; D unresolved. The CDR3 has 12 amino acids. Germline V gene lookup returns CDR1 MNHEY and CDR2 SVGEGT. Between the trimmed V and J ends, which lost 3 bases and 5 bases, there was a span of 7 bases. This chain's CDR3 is CASSYPDYGYTF. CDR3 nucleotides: TGTGCCAGCAGTTATCCAGATTATGGCTACACCTTC.

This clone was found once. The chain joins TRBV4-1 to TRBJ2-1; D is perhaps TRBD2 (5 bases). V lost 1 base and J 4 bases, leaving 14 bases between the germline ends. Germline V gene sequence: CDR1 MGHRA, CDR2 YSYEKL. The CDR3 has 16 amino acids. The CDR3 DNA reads TGCGCCAGCAGCCAAGGTTGGGTTTGGAGGTACAATGAGCAGTTCTTC. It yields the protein CASSQGWVWRYNEQFF.

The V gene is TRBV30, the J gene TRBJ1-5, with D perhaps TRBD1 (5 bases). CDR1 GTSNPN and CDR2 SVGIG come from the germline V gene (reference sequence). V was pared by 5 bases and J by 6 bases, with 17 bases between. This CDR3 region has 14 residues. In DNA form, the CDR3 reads TGTGCCTGGTCCGGGTCAGGGAACGGTCAGCCCCAGCATTTT. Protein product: CAWSGSGNGQPQHF.

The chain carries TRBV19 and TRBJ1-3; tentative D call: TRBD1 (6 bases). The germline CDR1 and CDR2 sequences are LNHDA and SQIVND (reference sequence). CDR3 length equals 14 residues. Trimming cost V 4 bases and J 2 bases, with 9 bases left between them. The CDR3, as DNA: TGTGCCAGTAGTACACAGGGAGCTGGAAACACCATATATTTT. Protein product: CASSTQGAGNTIYF.

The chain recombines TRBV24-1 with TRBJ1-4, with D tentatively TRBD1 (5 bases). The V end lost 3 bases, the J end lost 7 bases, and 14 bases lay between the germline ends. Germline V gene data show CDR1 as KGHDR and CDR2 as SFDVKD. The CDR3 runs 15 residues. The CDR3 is CATSDDQGKGEKLFF. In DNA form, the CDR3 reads TGTGCCACCAGTGATGACCAGGGAAAGGGTGAAAAACTGTTTTTT.

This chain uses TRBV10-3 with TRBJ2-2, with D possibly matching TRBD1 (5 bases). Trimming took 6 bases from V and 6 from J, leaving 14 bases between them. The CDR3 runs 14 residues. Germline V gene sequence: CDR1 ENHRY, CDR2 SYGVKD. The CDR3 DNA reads TGTGCCATCAGGGCAGGGATGGGGTCCGGGGAGCTGTTTTTT. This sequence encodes CAIRAGMGSGELFF.

CDR3 region: CASSVGSDGELFF. The CDR3, as DNA: TGTGCCAGCAGCGTAGGCAGTGATGGGGAGCTGTTTTTT. The V call is TRBV9, the J call TRBJ2-2; the D is unclear. This CDR3 spans 13 amino acids. Per germline, CDR1 SGDLS and CDR2 YYNGEE. V gave up 0 bases and J gave up 8 bases, with 8 bases separating them.

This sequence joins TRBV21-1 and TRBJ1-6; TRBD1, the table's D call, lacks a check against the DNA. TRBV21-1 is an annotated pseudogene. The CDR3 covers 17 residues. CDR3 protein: CASSKVSGSSYNSPLHF. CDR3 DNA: TGTGCCAGCAGCAAAGTGTCAGGCAGCTCCTATAATTCACCCCTCCACTTT.

CDR3 coding DNA: TGTGCCTGGAGGGTGGACAGGGAAGATACGCAGTATTTT. This sequence encodes CAWRVDREDTQYF. The V and J genes are TRBV30 and TRBJ2-3, with TRBD1 identical over 8 bases. After removal of 3 bases from V and 5 bases from J, the junction contained 4 bases not matched to a gene. Germline-derived CDR1 and CDR2 are GTSNPN and SVGIG (reference sequence). The CDR3 covers 13 residues.

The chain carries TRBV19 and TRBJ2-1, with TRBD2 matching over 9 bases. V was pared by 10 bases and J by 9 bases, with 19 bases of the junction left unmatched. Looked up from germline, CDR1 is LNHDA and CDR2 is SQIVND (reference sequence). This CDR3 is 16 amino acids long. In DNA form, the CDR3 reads TGTGCCACTCCGATCGGAGCTAGCGGGGCTCGACGTGAGCAGTTCTTC. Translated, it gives CATPIGASGARREQFF.

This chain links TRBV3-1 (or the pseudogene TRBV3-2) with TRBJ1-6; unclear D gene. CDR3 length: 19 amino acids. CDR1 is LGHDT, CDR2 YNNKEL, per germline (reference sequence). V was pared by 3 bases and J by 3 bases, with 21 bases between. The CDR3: CASSHLRPWHPNYNSPLHF. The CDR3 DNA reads TGTGCCAGCAGCCATCTCAGGCCTTGGCACCCTAACTATAATTCACCCCTCCACTTT.

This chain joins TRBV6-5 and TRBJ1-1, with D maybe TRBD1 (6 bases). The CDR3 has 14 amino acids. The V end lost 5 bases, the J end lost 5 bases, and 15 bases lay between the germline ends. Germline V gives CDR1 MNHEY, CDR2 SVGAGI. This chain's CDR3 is CASSRDRSRTEAFF. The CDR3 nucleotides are TGTGCCAGCAGTCGCGACAGGAGTAGGACTGAAGCTTTCTTT.

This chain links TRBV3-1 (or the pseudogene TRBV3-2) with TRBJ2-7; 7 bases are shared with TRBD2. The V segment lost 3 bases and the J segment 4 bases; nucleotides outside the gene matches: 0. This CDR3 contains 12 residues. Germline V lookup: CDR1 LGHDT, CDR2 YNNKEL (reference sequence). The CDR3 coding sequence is TGTGCCAGCAGCCACGGGAGGTACGAGCAGTACTTC. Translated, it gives CASSHGRYEQYF.